The rows below give T cell receptor beta chains drawn from one sample of a study of T-cell memory formation after mild COVID-19. TCRdb processed the 5' RACE reads anew with MiXCR; each CDR3 protein has one entry. The sample has about 90,000 distinct CDR3 sequences, more than 12% seen once. Sequenced sample: PBMCs or a T cell subset sorted from them (not recorded which). Receptors were obtained from a man between 18 and 35 years old who had mild COVID-19 (a few samples of this study predate the infection). Cell type and time point are not known. Each CDR3 is given with its conserved first and last residue. D genes are given only for firm matches. Rows give clone size only sometimes, using once, few, many, or a class for an expanded clone.

J | V | size | D | DNA | CDR3
TRBJ2-2 | TRBV12-5 | . | . | TGTGCTAGTGGTGCGGCGGGGGCAACCGGGGAGCTGTTTTTT | CASGAAGATGELFF
TRBJ1-4 | TRBV5-1 | few | . | TGCGCCAGCCGCCGGTCGGGGAGACTTAATGAAAAACTGTTTTTT | CASRRSGRLNEKLFF
TRBJ2-1 | TRBV28 | many | TRBD2 | TGTGCCAGCAGTTTATGGACTAGCGGGGGGGGATACAATGAGCAGTTCTTC | CASSLWTSGGGYNEQFF
TRBJ2-1 | TRBV10-3 | . | TRBD1 | TGTGCCATCAGCCGGGACAGAGAGTACAATGAGCAGTTCTTC | CAISRDREYNEQFF
TRBJ2-1 | TRBV12-3/TRBV12-4 | few | . | TGTGCCAGCAGTCCCCGGGGCTTAAATGAGCAGTTCTTC | CASSPRGLNEQFF
TRBJ2-2 | TRBV20-1 | few | . | TGCAGTGCTAGGGGCCCGAACACCGGGGAGCTGTTTTTT | CSARGPNTGELFF
TRBJ2-1 | TRBV15 | . | TRBD2 | TGTGCCACCAGCAGAGATCTTCGGGCTAGCGGGGGGGCTAGCTCCTACAATGAGCAGTTCTTC | CATSRDLRASGGASSYNEQFF
TRBJ2-7 | TRBV9 | few | . | TGTGCCAGCAGCGGGACCCCGCGAATTTCCTACGAGCAGTACTTC | CASSGTPRISYEQYF
TRBJ2-5 | TRBV4-1 | . | . | TGCGCCAGCAGCCTCCGTCCTCGTAGGGCGGGGGAGACCCAGTACTTC | CASSLRPRRAGETQYF
TRBJ2-1 | TRBV12-3/TRBV12-4 | few | . | TGTGCCAGCAGTTTAGACGGCGGGACCTCCTACAATGAGCAGTTCTTC | CASSLDGGTSYNEQFF
TRBJ2-1 | TRBV7-9 | few | TRBD1 | TGTGCCAGCAGCCCGGGGCAGGGGGCTTGGTACAATGAGCAGTTCTTC | CASSPGQGAWYNEQFF
TRBJ2-7 | TRBV5-5 | . | . | TGTGCCAGCAGCCAAGGGGGGCTTGACGAGCAGTACTTC | CASSQGGLDEQYF
TRBJ2-5 | TRBV4-3 | few | TRBD1 | TGCGCCATCAGCCCCAAGACCAGGGGGAGAGAGACCCAGTACTTC | CAISPKTRGRETQYF
TRBJ2-1 | TRBV4-1 | few | TRBD2 | TGCGCCAGCAGCCAGATTACAACTAGCGGGGGGTTCAATGAGCAGTTCTTC | CASSQITTSGGFNEQFF
TRBJ2-1 | TRBV3-1 | . | . | TGTGCCAGCAGCCTCGGATCGTCAAATGAGCAGTTCTTC | CASSLGSSNEQFF
TRBJ2-5 | TRBV4-2 | many | TRBD1 | TGTGCCAGCAGCCAAGGAGGGACAGGCGCGGGGGAGACCCAGTACTTC | CASSQGGTGAGETQYF
TRBJ2-5 | TRBV6-6 | . | TRBD1 | TGTGCCAGCAGTTCCTCCGGGACAGGGGGCTGGGAGACCCAGTACTTC | CASSSSGTGGWETQYF
TRBJ2-6 | TRBV5-5 | many | . | TGTGCCAGCAGTTTCACGTGGACACCGAGCTCTGGGGCCAACGTCCTGACTTTC | CASSFTWTPSSGANVLTF
TRBJ1-1 | TRBV12-3/TRBV12-4 | . | . | TGTGCCAGCAGTTTCGTGGGGGGGGCTAGTACTGAAGCTTTCTTT | CASSFVGGASTEAFF
TRBJ1-1 | TRBV4-1 | . | . | TGCGCCAGCAGCCACTTCAGGAACACTGAAGCTTTCTTT | CASSHFRNTEAFF
TRBJ2-2 | TRBV4-1 | . | . | TGCGCCAGCAGCCAGAGGGCGGGGACGAACACCGGGGAGCTGTTTTTT | CASSQRAGTNTGELFF
TRBJ2-2 | TRBV7-9 | . | TRBD2 | TGTGCCAGCAGACTAGCGGACGGGGAGCTGTTTTTT | CASRLADGELFF
TRBJ2-7 | TRBV3-1 | few | TRBD2 | TGTGCCAGCAGCCCCACGACTAGCGCCTACTCCTACGAGCAGTACTTC | CASSPTTSAYSYEQYF
TRBJ1-5 | TRBV25-1 | . | TRBD1 | TGTGCCAGCGATGAGACTACAGGGGTCAATCAGCCCCAGCATTTT | CASDETTGVNQPQHF
TRBJ2-1 | TRBV4-2 | few | . | TGTGCCAGCAGCCAAGGACACGGAAATAGGAATGAGCAGTTCTTC | CASSQGHGNRNEQFF
TRBJ1-5 | TRBV20-1 | . | . | TGCAGTGCTAGACCTAGTGTAGGCTCTTCCTTCCGGGGGAGCAATCAGCCCCAGCATTTT | CSARPSVGSSFRGSNQPQHF
TRBJ1-2 | TRBV25-1 | . | TRBD1 | TGTGCCAGCAGTGAAGGGACAGGGGCGGTGGTTGGCTACACCTTC | CASSEGTGAVVGYTF
TRBJ1-1 | TRBV5-6 | few | TRBD1 | TGTGCCAGCAGCAGGACAGGCCCAACTGAAGCTTTCTTT | CASSRTGPTEAFF
TRBJ2-7 | TRBV29-1 | many | TRBD1 | TGCAGCGTAGGACAGGGGGTAACCTACGAGCAGTACTTC | CSVGQGVTYEQYF
TRBJ2-7 | TRBV15 | few | TRBD1 | TGTGCCACCAGCAGCCGGGACAGGGCATCCACCTACGAGCAGTACTTC | CATSSRDRASTYEQYF
TRBJ2-1 | TRBV9 | few | . | TGTGCCAGCAGCCCCGGCGAAAGAGCCTACAATGAGCAGTTCTTC | CASSPGERAYNEQFF
TRBJ1-2 | TRBV12-3/TRBV12-4 | many | . | TGTGCCAGCAGGGACGAGGACGGTGCTGGAGGCTACACCTTC | CASRDEDGAGGYTF
TRBJ1-1 | TRBV12-3/TRBV12-4 | . | . | TGTGCCAGCAGTTTTGGGGGGGACTCTGAAGCTTTCTTT | CASSFGGDSEAFF
TRBJ2-7 | TRBV5-1 | . | . | TGCGCCAGCGGGTTATCGGCCTACGAGCAGTACTTC | CASGLSAYEQYF
TRBJ1-2 | TRBV11-2 | . | . | TGTGCCAGCAGCCAGACCTTGTACTATGGCTACACCTTC | CASSQTLYYGYTF
TRBJ1-2 | TRBV11-2 | . | . | TGTGCCAGCAGCTCTCCTTCACTACAGGGTTATGGCTACACCTTC | CASSSPSLQGYGYTF
TRBJ2-3 | TRBV20-1 | few | TRBD1 | TGCAGTGCTACCGGGACAGGGGACGACACAGATACGCAGTATTTT | CSATGTGDDTDTQYF
TRBJ2-3 | TRBV15 | . | . | TGTGCCACCAGCAAGGGCGGAGACACAGATACGCAGTATTTT | CATSKGGDTDTQYF
TRBJ2-1 | TRBV24-1 | . | . | TGTGCCACCAGTGGCATCGGTCGGGAGCAGTTCTTC | CATSGIGREQFF
TRBJ1-1 | TRBV11-2 | few | TRBD1 | TGTGCCAGCAGCTTCTCGGGACAGGGGAACGCTGAAGCTTTCTTT | CASSFSGQGNAEAFF
TRBJ1-5 | TRBV5-1 | . | TRBD1 | TGCGCCAGCAGCCCAGGGACAGGGGGTAATCAGCCCCAGCATTTT | CASSPGTGGNQPQHF
TRBJ2-3 | TRBV5-1 | . | TRBD1 | TGCGCCAGCAGCTTGGCCGGGGACAGTGACACACCAGATACGCAGTATTTT | CASSLAGDSDTPDTQYF
TRBJ1-5 | TRBV15 | few | TRBD1 | TGTGCCACCAGCAGCCGGGACAGGGGGCTCCAGCCCCAGCATTTT | CATSSRDRGLQPQHF
TRBJ2-4 | TRBV10-3 | few | TRBD1 | TGTGCCATCAGTGACCCGGACAGGGGGCGGTCCGCCAAAAACATTCAGTACTTC | CAISDPDRGRSAKNIQYF
TRBJ2-3 | TRBV20-1 | . | . | TGCAGTGCTAGTTTGGGGGATGAGATTAGGACAGATACGCAGTATTTT | CSASLGDEIRTDTQYF
TRBJ2-7 | TRBV27 | . | . | TGTGCCAGCAGTAACGCAGGGGCCTACGAGCAGTACTTC | CASSNAGAYEQYF
TRBJ2-7 | TRBV12-3/TRBV12-4 | . | TRBD2 | TGTGCCAGCAGTGCTCCGGCGGGGGGGCCCGTCTACGAGCAGTACTTC | CASSAPAGGPVYEQYF
TRBJ2-2 | TRBV6-5 | . | . | TGTGCCAGCAGTTATCTCCCCGGGGAGCTGTTTTTT | CASSYLPGELFF
TRBJ2-2 | TRBV10-3 | . | . | TGTGCCATCAGTTACAGGACGGAGAACACCGGGGAGCTGTTTTTT | CAISYRTENTGELFF
TRBJ2-6 | TRBV6-5 | . | TRBD2 | TGTGCCAGCAGTTGGGGGGGTGGGGCCAACGTCCTGACTTTC | CASSWGGGANVLTF
TRBJ2-1 | TRBV29-1 | few | . | TGCAGCGTTTTCTCTAGCAGGGGTGAGCAGTTCTTC | CSVFSSRGEQFF
TRBJ1-5 | TRBV4-2 | many | . | TGTGCCAGCAGCCAAGGCTTTCCACAACAACAGCCCCAGCATTTT | CASSQGFPQQQPQHF
TRBJ1-2 | TRBV29-1 | few | . | TGCAGCGGGTGGGGGGACGACTATGGCTACACCTTC | CSGWGDDYGYTF
TRBJ1-1 | TRBV7-9 | few | TRBD1 | TGTGCCAGCAGCCCCGCCGGGACAGAACCCGCAATGAACACTGAAGCTTTCTTT | CASSPAGTEPAMNTEAFF